The 25 T cell receptor beta chains below were found in one sample sequenced in a study of blood T cell repertoires in COVID-19. Clones were read by immunoSEQ multiplex PCR, and TCRdb kept only the in-frame ones, dropping some. The table shows about 160,000 clones, with just under 80% occurring only once. The sequenced sample consisted of peripheral blood. The receptors stem from a woman older than 75 with acute or convalescent COVID-19.

V gene TRBV3-1 (or the pseudogene TRBV3-2) combines with J gene TRBJ2-7; D gene uncertain. Trimming took off 0 bases at V and 3 bases at J, with 12 bases between the two ends. CDR3 length equals 15 residues. Germline CDR1 and CDR2: LGHDT and YNNKEL (reference sequence). CDR3 nucleotide sequence: TGTGCCAGCAGCCAAGACAGAGGTTCCGACTACGAGCAGTACTTC. As protein: CASSQDRGSDYEQYF.

This chain joins TRBV10-2 and TRBJ2-5; D remains unclear. The CDR3 length is 12 residues. The V end lost 2 bases, the J end lost 5 bases, and 6 bases lay between the germline ends. Germline assignment: CDR1 WSHSY and CDR2 SAAADI. The CDR3 nucleotides read TGCGCCAGCAGTGAGGTGCGGGAGACCCAGTACTTC. This encodes CASSEVRETQYF.

This sequence joins TRBV7-9 and TRBJ2-2, with D perhaps TRBD2 (5 bases). CDR3 length: 15 residues. Germline CDR1 is SEHNR and CDR2 is FQNEAQ (reference sequence). The V and J ends lost 1 base and 6 bases respectively, with 12 bases between them. The CDR3 region has the DNA TGTGCCAGCAGCTTAGGGGAGTCCTCCTCCGGGGAGCTGTTTTTT. Its protein product is CASSLGESSSGELFF.

The chain joins TRBV5-6 to TRBJ1-1, with 7 nucleotides matching TRBD1. The germline CDR1 and CDR2 sequences are SGHDT and YYEEEE. Trimming removed 2 bases from V and 7 bases from J; junction bases left unmatched: 5. This CDR3 comprises 13 residues. This CDR3 reads CASSLAGGDEAFF. The CDR3 DNA follows: TGTGCCAGCAGCTTAGCAGGGGGAGATGAAGCTTTCTTT.

In this sample, this clone turned up once. The chain recombines TRBV19 with TRBJ1-5, with D tentatively TRBD1 (5 bases). Trimming removed 5 bases at V and 5 bases at J, with 19 bases between. The CDR3 sequence is 16 residues long. The germline V gene has CDR1 LNHDA and CDR2 SQIVND (reference sequence). The CDR3 region is CASSFAGPGNHQPQHF. The CDR3 DNA reads TGTGCCAGTAGTTTCGCGGGACCGGGAAACCATCAGCCCCAGCATTTT.

The chain combines TRBV10-2 with TRBJ2-1, with 14 bases fitting TRBD2. J was trimmed by 6 bases and V by 7 bases; bases with no gene match: 8. Germline CDR1 and CDR2: WSHSY and SAAADI. This CDR3 comprises 16 residues. The CDR3 DNA follows: TGCGCCAGCATCCGAGGGGGGACTAGCGGGGGCAATGAGCAGTTCTTC. Its protein product is CASIRGGTSGGNEQFF.

The chain joins TRBV6-1 to TRBJ2-1, with D perhaps matching TRBD1 (6 bases). V lost 1 base to trimming and J lost 7 bases, with 14 bases between them. The CDR3 has 15 amino acids. CDR1 and CDR2 (germline): MNHNS, SASEGT. The CDR3 sequence: CASSEVQGPGNEQFF. The CDR3 DNA reads TGTGCCAGCAGTGAAGTTCAGGGGCCGGGGAATGAGCAGTTCTTC.

The rearrangement uses TRBV7-2 and TRBJ2-7; TRBD2 agrees at 15 bases. With 5 bases clipped from V and 6 bases from J, the junction kept 5 bases outside the gene matches. Germline loops: CDR1 SGHTA, CDR2 FQGNSA. The CDR3 sequence is 15 residues long. CDR3 sequence (DNA): TGTGCCAGCAGCAGAGGGACTAGCGGGAGGCTCGAGCAGTACTTC. Translating it yields CASSRGTSGRLEQYF.

V is TRBV28 and J is TRBJ1-1; D is possibly TRBD1 (5 bases). The CDR3 length is 12 residues. The V gene lost 6 bases and the J gene lost 8 bases, with 13 bases spanning the gap. The V gene's germline CDR1 is MDHEN and CDR2 SYDVKM. The CDR3 here is CASRGGIWEAFF. CDR3 in DNA: TGTGCCAGCAGGGGGGGAATTTGGGAAGCTTTCTTT.

The chain carries TRBV18 and TRBJ2-3; possible D gene TRBD1, 5 bases. The CDR3 runs to 13 residues. V gave up 1 base and J gave up 4 bases, with 6 bases separating them. Germline CDR1 is KGHSH and CDR2 is LQKENI. The CDR3 DNA reads TGTGCCAGCTCACCACGACAGTCAGATACGCAGTATTTT. It translates to CASSPRQSDTQYF. Variable domain in full (rest from reference TRBV18 and TRBJ2-3): NAGVMQNPRHLVRRRGQEARLRCSPMKGHSHVYWYRQLPEEGLKFMVYLQKENIIDESGMPKERFSAEFPKEGPSILRIQQVVRGDSAAYFCASSPRQSDTQYFGPGTRLTVL.

The gene calls are TRBV12-5 and TRBJ1-1; TRBD1 is a possible D gene (5 bases). V lost 0 bases, J lost 4 bases, and 15 bases lay in between. Germline values: CDR1 LGHNT, CDR2 FRNRAP. This CDR3 is built from 16 residues. The CDR3 reads CASGLVRGESSTEAFF. CDR3 bases: TGTGCTAGTGGTTTGGTACGGGGGGAATCATCCACTGAAGCTTTCTTT.

The chain combines TRBV15 with TRBJ2-7, with 7 bases identical to TRBD2. V shed 3 bases, J shed 3 bases, and the junction held 8 bases outside the gene matches. The germline V gene encodes CDR1 LNHNV and CDR2 YYDKDF (reference sequence). The CDR3 is 15 residues long. The CDR3 sequence: CATSSFSGSFYEQYF. Here the CDR3 DNA reads TGTGCCACCAGCAGCTTTAGCGGGTCGTTCTACGAGCAGTACTTC. The variable domain in full, with the rest retrieved from reference TRBV15 and TRBJ2-7, is DAMVIQNPRYQVTQFGKPVTLSCSQTLNHNVMYWYQQKSSQAPKLLFHYYDKDFNNEADTPDNFQSRRPNTSFCFLDIRSPGLGDTAMYLCATSSFSGSFYEQYFGPGTRLTVT.

CDR3 DNA: TGTGCCAGTAGTCCCCGGGACAGGGGGCTGTTGGGCAATCAGCCCCAGCATTTT. Amino acids: CASSPRDRGLLGNQPQHF. The V call is TRBV19, the J call TRBJ1-5, with 12 bases matching TRBD1. Trimming took 5 bases from V and 2 from J; bases not matched to a gene: 10. Germline V gives CDR1 LNHDA, CDR2 SQIVND (reference sequence). The CDR3 length is 18 residues.

The rearrangement links TRBV6-5 to TRBJ2-7; D perhaps matches TRBD1 (6 bases). The CDR3 contains 15 residues. V was cut by 4 bases and J by 3 bases, with 16 bases left in between. Germline CDR1 MNHEY, CDR2 SVGAGI. The CDR3: CASSSEGTSDYEQYF. CDR3 coding DNA: TGTGCCAGCAGTTCCGAAGGGACATCCGACTACGAGCAGTACTTC.

V is TRBV7-6 and J is TRBJ2-7; TRBD1 aligns across 9 bases. The CDR3 extends over 12 amino acids. The germline gives CDR1 SGHVS, CDR2 FNYEAQ. Trimming removed 4 bases from V and 6 bases from J; junction bases left unmatched: 1. CDR3 residues: CASSSTGGEQYF. In nucleotides, the CDR3 is TGTGCCAGCAGCTCGACAGGGGGCGAGCAGTACTTC. The entire variable domain, with the rest obtained from reference TRBV7-6 and TRBJ2-7, is as follows: GAGVSQSPRYKVTKRGQDVALRCDPISGHVSLYWYRQALGQGPEFLTYFNYEAQQDKSGLPNDRFSAERPEGSISTLTIQRTEQRDSAMYRCASSSTGGEQYFGPGTRLTVT.

J is TRBJ2-7 and V is TRBV19, with TRBD2 identical over 16 bases. Germline V gives CDR1 LNHDA, CDR2 SQIVND (reference sequence). V lost 4 bases, J lost 7 bases, and 4 bases stayed unmatched. The CDR3 contains 15 residues. As DNA, the CDR3 is TGTGCCAGTAGTAGCGGGACTAGCGGGAGGGTAGAGCAGTACTTC. Its protein is CASSSGTSGRVEQYF.

This CDR3 is CASSLVAGIYEQYF. For the CDR3, the DNA is TGTGCCAGCAGCTTAGTGGCAGGGATATACGAGCAGTACTTC. V and J are TRBV11-1 and TRBJ2-7; weak D call: TRBD1 (5 bases). The V and J ends lost 1 base and 4 bases respectively, with 11 bases between them. From germline, CDR1 is SGHAT and CDR2 FQDESV (reference sequence). This CDR3 has 14 residues.

The chain employs TRBV6-5 and TRBJ2-5, with 9 bases fitting TRBD2. The CDR3 extends over 14 amino acids. Germline loops: CDR1 MNHEY, CDR2 SVGAGI. V lost 4 bases and J lost 3; bases outside the gene matches: 3. This CDR3 is CASSSWTSEETQYF. The CDR3 DNA reads TGTGCCAGCAGTTCTTGGACTAGCGAAGAGACCCAGTACTTC.

The V gene is TRBV5-1, the J gene TRBJ2-1; D gene unclear. Per germline, CDR1 SGHRS and CDR2 YFSETQ. The CDR3 is made up of 15 amino acids. V gave up 2 bases and J gave up 0 bases, with 9 bases separating them. The CDR3 sequence: CASSLKFNSYNEQFF. In DNA, the CDR3 is TGCGCCAGCAGCTTAAAATTTAACTCCTACAATGAGCAGTTCTTC.

The rearrangement links TRBV28 to TRBJ2-3, with 9 bases lining up with TRBD1. In germline, CDR1 is MDHEN, CDR2 SYDVKM. The CDR3 is 19 residues long. Trimming at V came to 2 bases and at J to 9 bases, leaving 21 bases not matched to a gene. The DNA of the CDR3 is TGTGCCAGCAGTTTAGGGACAGGGCGGGGTTCCTCAAGGAGGGGGACGCAGTATTTT. It translates to CASSLGTGRGSSRRGTQYF.

V usage is TRBV18 and J usage is TRBJ2-1; 8 bases align to TRBD2. The V gene's germline CDR1 is KGHSH and CDR2 LQKENI. J gave up 6 bases and V 6 bases, and 10 bases lay outside the gene matches. This CDR3 contains 15 residues. For the CDR3, the DNA is TGTGCCAGCTCCCCTTCCGAGCGGGGGTTCAATGAGCAGTTCTTC. Protein sequence: CASSPSERGFNEQFF.

Remarks on this clone: At one boundary the junction diverges from the germline segment, which might be a read error. This sequence joins TRBV13 and TRBJ2-7; 8 nucleotides agree with TRBD2. CDR3 length: 15 residues. CDR1 PRHDT and CDR2 FYEKMQ come from the germline V gene (reference sequence). The CDR3 sequence is CASSVGLAATYEQYF. Here the CDR3 DNA reads TGTGCCAGCAGCGTAGGACTAGCAGCTACCTACGAGCAGTACTTC. Complete variable domain (other parts from reference TRBV13 and TRBJ2-7): AAGVIQSPRHLIKEKRETATLKCYPIPRHDTVYWYQQGPGQDPQFLISFYEKMQSDKGSIPDRFSAQQFSDYHSELNMSSLELGDSALYFCASSVGLAATYEQYFGPGTRLTVT.

The rearrangement joins TRBV5-1 to TRBJ2-1, with D unclear. Trimming took off 3 bases at V and 0 bases at J, with 13 bases between the two ends. Germline-derived CDR1 and CDR2 are SGHRS and YFSETQ. The CDR3 contains 16 residues. CDR3 sequence: CASSSVDSSSYNEQFF. The CDR3 DNA follows: TGCGCCAGCAGCTCTGTCGACTCGTCCTCCTACAATGAGCAGTTCTTC. Drawing the rest from reference TRBV5-1 and TRBJ2-1, the complete variable domain is KAGVTQTPRYLIKTRGQQVTLSCSPISGHRSVSWYQQTPGQGLQFLFEYFSETQRNKGNFPGRFSGRQFSNSRSEMNVSTLELGDSALYLCASSSVDSSSYNEQFFGPGTRLTVL.

The CDR3 nucleotides read TGTGCCAGCAGCTTATACAGGGAGTCAGATACGCAGTATTTT. This codes for CASSLYRESDTQYF. The J gene is TRBJ2-3, the V gene TRBV7-2; a possible D gene is TRBD1 (6 bases). The V end was cut by 2 bases, the J end by 4 bases, with 10 bases between. Germline CDR1 is SGHTA and CDR2 is FQGNSA. The CDR3 covers 14 residues.

The chain combines TRBV4-1 with TRBJ1-2; 8 bases map to TRBD1. The CDR3 runs to 15 residues. Germline CDR1 MGHRA, CDR2 YSYEKL. Unmatched junction bases numbered 6, after V lost 0 bases and J lost 6 bases. The CDR3 coding sequence is TGCGCCAGCAGCCAAGATGGGCAGGGGGCAAATGGCTACACCTTC. Its protein is CASSQDGQGANGYTF.